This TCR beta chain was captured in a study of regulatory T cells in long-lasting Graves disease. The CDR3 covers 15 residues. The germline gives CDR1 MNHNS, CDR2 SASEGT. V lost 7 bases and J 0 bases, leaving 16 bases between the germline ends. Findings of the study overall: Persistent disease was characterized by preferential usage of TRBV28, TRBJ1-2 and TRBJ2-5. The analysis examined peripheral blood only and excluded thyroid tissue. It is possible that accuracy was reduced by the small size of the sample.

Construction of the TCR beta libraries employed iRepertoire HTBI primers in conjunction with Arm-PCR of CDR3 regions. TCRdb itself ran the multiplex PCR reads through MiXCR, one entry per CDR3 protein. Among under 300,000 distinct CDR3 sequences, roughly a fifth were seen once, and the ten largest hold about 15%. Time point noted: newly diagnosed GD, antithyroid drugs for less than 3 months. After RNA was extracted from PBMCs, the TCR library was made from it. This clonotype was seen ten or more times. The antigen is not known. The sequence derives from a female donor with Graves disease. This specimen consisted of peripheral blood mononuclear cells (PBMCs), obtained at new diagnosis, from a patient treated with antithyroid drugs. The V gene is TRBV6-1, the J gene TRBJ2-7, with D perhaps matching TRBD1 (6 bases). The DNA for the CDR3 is TGTGCCAGCACCCCGAGGGGGACGAGCTCCTACGAGCAGTACTTC. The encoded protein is CASTPRGTSSYEQYF.